These 10 T cell receptor beta chains were sequenced from one sample in a study of T-cell reconstitution after alpha-beta-depleted transplantation in children. Unique molecular identifiers were built into the TCRbeta library. TCRdb reanalysed the PCR reads using MiXCR and keeps one entry per CDR3 protein. Here the sample spans under 60,000 distinct CDR3 sequences, around 5.9% being singletons. Material: PBMCs, mostly from graft donor cells, obtained 60 days after TCRalphabeta/CD19-depleted stem cell transplant. Receptor source: a female patient aged 2 to 10 who had a stem cell transplant for aplastic anemia, so the T cells may come from the graft donor.

V usage is TRBV6-6 and J usage is TRBJ2-7; 7 bases align to TRBD1. The CDR3 has 15 residues. Losses at the gene ends were 0 bases for V and 2 bases for J; bases not matched to a gene: 4. Germline V gives CDR1 MNHNY, CDR2 SVGAGI (reference sequence). The CDR3 coding sequence is TGTGCCAGCAGTTACTCGGGACAGCGACCCTACGAGCAGTACTTC. Its translation: CASSYSGQRPYEQYF.

This clonotype was observed a few times. The V call is TRBV6-5, the J call TRBJ2-3, with 9 bases that match TRBD2. Trimming at V came to 5 bases and at J to 2 bases, leaving 2 bases not matched to a gene. Germline CDR1 and CDR2: MNHEY and SVGAGI. The CDR3 contains 14 residues. This CDR3 is CASSLAGNTDTQYF. The CDR3 nucleotides read TGTGCCAGCAGTCTAGCGGGGAACACAGATACGCAGTATTTT.

This clonotype was counted ten times or more. The V and J genes are TRBV4-2 and TRBJ2-2, with D perhaps matching TRBD1 or TRBD2 (6 bases each). The V end lost 0 bases, the J end lost 2 bases, and 22 bases lay between the germline ends. The CDR3 extends over 20 amino acids. Per germline, CDR1 LGHNA and CDR2 YNFKEQ. The chain's CDR3 is CASSQDRGGSPNLNTGELFF. CDR3 nucleotides: TGTGCCAGCAGCCAAGATCGAGGGGGGAGCCCCAATTTAAACACCGGGGAGCTGTTTTTT.

At least ten counts were recorded for this clonotype. The chain recombines TRBV4-1 with TRBJ2-5; either TRBD1 or TRBD2 may fit D (5 bases each). V was cut by 2 bases and J by 5 bases, with 15 bases left in between. CDR1 MGHRA and CDR2 YSYEKL come from the germline V gene. This CDR3 is 15 amino acids long. The CDR3 DNA reads as TGCGCCAGCAGCCAACAGAAAGGGACCAGGGAGACCCAGTACTTC. It translates to CASSQQKGTRETQYF.

This clonotype was picked up many times. The chain employs TRBV7-9 and TRBJ1-1; no clear D gene. Germline V gives CDR1 SEHNR, CDR2 FQNEAQ (reference sequence). CDR3 size: 13 residues. V lost 2 bases, J lost 3 bases, and 7 bases lay in between. CDR3 sequence reads: CASSLSRDTEAFF. CDR3 nucleotides: TGTGCCAGCAGCTTAAGCCGGGACACTGAAGCTTTCTTT. The full variable domain, with the rest looked up from reference TRBV7-9 and TRBJ1-1, is DTGVSQNPRHKITKRGQNVTFRCDPISEHNRLYWYRQTLGQGPEFLTYFQNEAQLEKSRLLSDRFSAERPKGSFSTLEIQRTEQGDSAMYLCASSLSRDTEAFFGQGTRLTVV.

This clonotype has a count of ten or more. CDR3 nucleotide sequence: TGCAGTGCTAGAGGGATTGGGACTAGCTTCTACGAGCAGTACTTC. It codes for CSARGIGTSFYEQYF. The V call is TRBV20-1, the J call TRBJ2-7; 9 bases agree with TRBD2. The germline gives CDR1 DFQATT, CDR2 SNEGSKA (reference sequence). The junction had 7 bases not matched to a gene; V was cut back by 1 base and J by 3 bases. This CDR3 comprises 15 residues.

This clonotype was picked up many times. CDR3 nucleotides: TGCAGTGCCCTCCAGACAGGGGCGGGAGAGACCCAGTACTTC. This encodes CSALQTGAGETQYF. V and J are TRBV20-1 and TRBJ2-5; TRBD1 matches 8 bases. Unmatched junction bases numbered 10, after V lost 6 bases and J lost 4 bases. Germline lookup yields CDR1 DFQATT and CDR2 SNEGSKA (reference sequence). This CDR3 region has 14 residues.

This clonotype was observed many times. V is TRBV10-2 and J is TRBJ2-1; D not resolved. The CDR3 totals 13 residues. CDR1 is WSHSY, CDR2 SAAADI, per germline. V dropped 6 bases and J dropped 4 bases, with 10 bases sitting between them. The CDR3 is CASSLGRYNEQFF. CDR3 coding DNA: TGCGCCAGCAGCTTAGGACGGTACAATGAGCAGTTCTTC.

This clonotype has ten or more counts. V and J are TRBV12-3 or TRBV12-4 and TRBJ2-1; 13 positions agree with TRBD2. V was pared by 5 bases and J by 1 base, with 8 bases of the junction left unmatched. CDR3 length: 18 residues. In DNA form, the CDR3 reads TGTGCCAGCAGTCCCCGGACTAGCGGGAGTACGTCCTACAATGAGCAGTTCTTC. Its translation is CASSPRTSGSTSYNEQFF.

This clonotype was recorded at least ten times. This chain uses TRBV5-1 with TRBJ2-2, with 9 positions matching TRBD1. V shed 0 bases and J 6 bases; nucleotides not matched to a gene: 6. Germline lookup yields CDR1 SGHRS and CDR2 YFSETQ. This CDR3 has 16 amino acids. The CDR3 DNA sequence: TGCGCCAGCAGCTTGGAGGCGGGACAGGGTCCCGGGGAGCTGTTTTTT. Protein sequence: CASSLEAGQGPGELFF. The variable domain in full, completed from reference TRBV5-1 and TRBJ2-2, reads KAGVTQTPRYLIKTRGQQVTLSCSPISGHRSVSWYQQTPGQGLQFLFEYFSETQRNKGNFPGRFSGRQFSNSRSEMNVSTLELGDSALYLCASSLEAGQGPGELFFGEGSRLTVL.